These 10 T cell receptor beta chains were sequenced from one sample in a study of T cell changes during pregnancy in multiple sclerosis. TCRdb's table, derived via immunoSEQ multiplex PCR, lists solely in-frame clones and lacks some. The sample has approximately 12,000 clones, approximately 87% seen once. The specimen comprised CD8+ T cells from peripheral blood mononuclear cells, sampled after pregnancy. The receptors were sampled from a female donor in good health, enrolled as a control in a pregnancy study.

The chain is built from TRBV4-3 and TRBJ1-1; maybe TRBD1 (5 bases). With 0 bases removed from V and 5 bases from J, the gap between germline ends came to 13 bases. The CDR3 covers 15 residues. Germline CDR1 and CDR2: LGHNA and YSLEER. Written as DNA, the CDR3 is TGCGCCAGCAGCCAAGAATGGGGCCTTGGGACTGAAGCTTTCTTT. This codes for CASSQEWGLGTEAFF.

The V gene is TRBV30, the J gene TRBJ1-1, with D unclear. Trimming left V 6 bases short and J 0 bases short, with 8 bases between. This CDR3 comprises 12 residues. Germline CDR1 and CDR2: GTSNPN and SVGIG (reference sequence). CDR3 loop: CACRNMNTEAFF. In DNA form, the CDR3 reads TGTGCCTGCAGGAACATGAACACTGAAGCTTTCTTT.

This CDR3 is CASSGDFSYEQYF. The CDR3 DNA sequence: TGTGCCAGCTCAGGGGACTTCTCCTACGAGCAGTACTTC. The V call is TRBV18, the J call TRBJ2-7, with a weak D call TRBD2 (6 bases). V was shortened by 5 bases and J by 0 bases, with 8 bases between the two germline ends. In germline, CDR1 is KGHSH, CDR2 LQKENI. This CDR3 region has 13 residues.

This chain links TRBV11-2 with TRBJ2-3; no clear D. V lost 0 bases to trimming and J lost 3 bases, with 13 bases between them. Germline values: CDR1 SGHAT, CDR2 FQNNGV. The length of the CDR3 is 16 residues. The CDR3 region has the DNA TGTGCCAGCAGCTTAGATCAAGGCCTAGGTACAGATACGCAGTATTTT. Translated: CASSLDQGLGTDTQYF.

The gene calls are TRBV9 and TRBJ2-3, with D possibly being TRBD2 (5 bases). V gave up 2 bases and J gave up 1 base, with 5 bases separating them. This CDR3 is 13 amino acids long. Per the germline V gene, CDR1 is SGDLS and CDR2 is YYNGEE. This CDR3 is CASSVSGTDTQYF. CDR3 bases: TGTGCCAGCAGCGTTAGCGGCACAGATACGCAGTATTTT.

The gene calls are TRBV5-6 and TRBJ2-5; 7 bases are shared with TRBD1. The junction had 4 bases not matched to a gene; V was cut back by 5 bases and J by 3 bases. The CDR3 loop spans 13 amino acids. CDR1 SGHDT and CDR2 YYEEEE come from the germline V gene. CDR3 in amino acids: CASRLGQEETQYF. The CDR3 nucleotides are TGTGCCAGCAGACTTGGACAGGAAGAGACCCAGTACTTC.

The V and J genes are TRBV7-9 and TRBJ1-2, with D possibly matching TRBD1 (6 bases). This CDR3 is built from 16 residues. V was trimmed by 4 bases and J by 0 bases, leaving 15 bases between them. Germline CDR1 is SEHNR and CDR2 is FQNEAQ (reference sequence). The CDR3 here is CASSSLRGGPNYGYTF. As DNA, the CDR3 is TGTGCCAGCAGCTCGCTTCGGGGGGGCCCTAACTATGGCTACACCTTC.

CDR3 sequence: CASSQDRGYEQYF. CDR3 DNA: TGTGCCAGCAGTCAGGACAGGGGCTACGAGCAGTACTTC. The chain uses TRBV6-5 and TRBJ2-7, with TRBD1 identical over 9 bases. Germline assignment: CDR1 MNHEY and CDR2 SVGAGI. CDR3 size: 13 residues. J was trimmed by 3 bases and V by 5 bases; bases with no gene match: 2.

V gene TRBV10-2 combines with J gene TRBJ2-7; tentatively, D is TRBD2 (6 bases). The CDR3 is 14 residues long. Germline CDR1 and CDR2: WSHSY and SAAADI. Between the trimmed V and J ends, which lost 11 bases and 1 base, there was a span of 18 bases. CDR3 sequence: CAAGGEGTSYEQYF. For the CDR3, the DNA is TGCGCCGCGGGTGGAGAAGGGACTTCCTACGAGCAGTACTTC.

V and J are TRBV28 and TRBJ2-7; 7 bases agree with TRBD2. Germline trimming cut 3 bases from V and 5 bases from J; bases unmatched to any gene: 7. Per the germline V gene, CDR1 is MDHEN and CDR2 is SYDVKM. The CDR3 contains 14 residues. The CDR3 protein is CASSLGGTVNEQYF. The CDR3 DNA reads TGTGCCAGCAGTTTGGGGGGGACGGTTAACGAGCAGTACTTC.